The source of this T cell receptor beta chain is a study of T-cell reconstitution after alpha-beta-depleted transplantation in children. Molecular barcoding with unique molecular identifiers was used for the TCRbeta library. TCRdb analysed the PCR reads with MiXCR anew, one entry per CDR3 protein. The table has about 230,000 distinct CDR3 sequences, more than 10% seen once. This CDR3 region has 16 residues. Germline V gene sequence: CDR1 DFQATT, CDR2 SNEGSKA (reference sequence). The ends were cut back, 4 bases at V and 2 bases at J, with 20 bases in the middle. This chain links TRBV20-1 with TRBJ1-1, with a tentative D call TRBD1 (5 bases). Specimen: PBMCs from the stem cell graft donor, collected from the stem cell graft. This receptor was identified in a human donor who donated a stem cell graft to a child with acute lymphoblastic leukemia. CDR3 protein: CSATPGEGRHNTEAFF. The CDR3 DNA is TGCAGTGCTACCCCGGGCGAGGGACGGCACAACACTGAAGCTTTCTTT.